The clone carrying this T cell receptor (beta chain) was picked up a small number of times. What it recognizes is unknown. The library tagged individual cDNA molecules with unique molecular identifiers. Original processing methods: With a range of about 23,224 to 750,000, the median per sample was roughly 95,000 TCRs. TCRdb reprocessed the RACE reads with MiXCR, giving one entry per CDR3 protein. These V and J calls originate from TCRdb's pipeline instead of the authors' own analysis. The table lists about 79,000 distinct CDR3 sequences, under 10% of them singletons. Germline loops: CDR1 SEHNR, CDR2 FQNEAQ (reference sequence). The length of the CDR3 is 17 residues. The V gene end was trimmed by 6 bases and the J gene end by 2 bases; junction bases not matched to a gene: 10. This record belongs to a study of human T cells and chemical hapten exposure. In the study overall: Per-sample TCR yield variability stemmed mainly from small pooled library volume differences. Study-wide results and caveats: Sensitizing with DPC caused no change in TCRs above 1 in 1000 frequency.

Time point specified: healthy volunteer bleed at 6 weeks. Total RNA was isolated from whole blood that had not been fractionated. The chain couples TRBV7-9 to TRBJ2-4, with 10 bases that match TRBD1. The sample taken for sequencing was whole blood. The receptor's source is a male donor in good health. Some clones in this sample may be carry-over from other donors' samples. CDR3 bases: TGTGCCAGCAGTCCACCGGGACAGGGGATCCCCAAAAACATTCAGTACTTC. Its protein is CASSPPGQGIPKNIQYF.